This T cell receptor (beta chain) originates from a study of shared clonotypes between healthy human individuals. Looking at the study overall: Per donor, three plates held CD4 naive cells, three held CD4 memory, two held CD8 naive and one held CD8 memory.

A remark on this clone: Its antigen remains unknown.

CD45RA-negative memory and CD45RA+ naive subsets were split from the CD4+ cells. Study results and limitations: Rarefaction indicated that sorted-subset sequencing remained incomplete although depth was large.

The germline gives CDR1 SQVTM, CDR2 ANQGSEA. Trimming removed 1 base from V and 5 bases from J; junction bases left unmatched: 12. The CDR3 length is 16 residues. Libraries were prepared by immunoSEQ multiplex PCR; TCRdb keeps only in-frame clonotypes and omits some of them. The table has 2 million to 2.5 million clones, approximately 94% seen once. The sequence was obtained from a man between 18 and 35 years old in good health. The chain employs TRBV29-1 and TRBJ2-5, with TRBD1 matching 8 bases. Source material: naive CD4+ T cells sorted from blood. Subset given: CD45RA+ positively selected. CDR3 sequence reads: CSVEGKGTGGRETQYF. CDR3 in DNA: TGCAGCGTTGAAGGAAAGGGGACAGGCGGCCGGGAGACCCAGTACTTC.